These 18 T cell receptor beta chains originate from one sample sequenced in a study of Graves' ophthalmopathy and Graves' hyperthyroidism. Amplification of the TCR beta CDR3 regions used RNA transcripts (as template). The workflow started with a first-round RT-PCR run with HTBI primers and then moved on to a second-round multiplex PCR. One entry per CDR3 protein, called by TCRdb with MiXCR from the multiplex PCR reads. This table holds around 43,000 distinct CDR3 sequences, approximately 52% found once. Material for sequencing was peripheral blood. Source of these receptors: an adult man with Graves' ophthalmopathy.

At least ten counts were recorded for this clonotype. This chain uses TRBV20-1 with TRBJ2-3; 10 bases fit TRBD2. The length of the CDR3 is 17 residues. Per the germline V gene, CDR1 is DFQATT and CDR2 is SNEGSKA (reference sequence). The trim removed 4 bases at V and 2 bases at J, leaving 12 bases unmatched. CDR3 in DNA: TGCAGTGCTAATTACCCGACTAGCGGGTTTTACACAGATACGCAGTATTTT. Protein sequence: CSANYPTSGFYTDTQYF.

This clonotype was recorded many times. This chain connects TRBV20-1 to TRBJ1-5; maybe TRBD1 (5 bases). The CDR3 covers 15 residues. Germline V CDR1 and CDR2: DFQATT, SNEGSKA (reference sequence). Trimming pared 1 base from V and 1 base from J, leaving 11 bases between. The CDR3 loop reads CSARVGGKSNQPQHF. The CDR3 coding sequence is TGCAGTGCTAGAGTCGGGGGAAAAAGCAATCAGCCCCAGCATTTT.

This clonotype appeared a few times. J is TRBJ2-7 and V is TRBV20-1; D tentatively fits TRBD1 or TRBD2 (5 bases each). This CDR3 has 15 amino acids. Trimming removed 0 bases at V and 2 bases at J, with 14 bases between. In germline, CDR1 is DFQATT, CDR2 SNEGSKA (reference sequence). CDR3 protein: CSARDTAREPYEQYF. As DNA, the CDR3 is TGCAGTGCTAGAGATACCGCCAGGGAGCCCTACGAGCAGTACTTC.

This chain connects TRBV20-1 to TRBJ2-1, with 15 bases matching TRBD2. CDR3 length: 17 amino acids. The germline gives CDR1 DFQATT, CDR2 SNEGSKA (reference sequence). The V gene end was trimmed by 1 base and the J gene end by 9 bases; junction bases not matched to a gene: 10. For the CDR3, the DNA is TGCAGTGCTAGAGTGTATAGGACTAGCGGGAGGGGCCCTGAGCAGTTCTTC. Protein product: CSARVYRTSGRGPEQFF.

This clonotype was seen many times. The V call is TRBV9, the J call TRBJ2-1, with D unresolved. This CDR3 has 12 amino acids. Germline assignment: CDR1 SGDLS and CDR2 YYNGEE. V dropped 4 bases and J dropped 4 bases, with 6 bases sitting between them. The CDR3 nucleotides read TGTGCCAGCAGCTCCCATTACAATGAGCAGTTCTTC. It is translated as CASSSHYNEQFF.

There are many counts of this clonotype. The V call is TRBV3-1, the J call TRBJ2-5; D is ambiguous. The germline V gene encodes CDR1 LGHDT and CDR2 YNNKEL (reference sequence). V lost 4 bases, J lost 6 bases, and 6 bases lay in between. The CDR3 is 11 amino acids. In DNA, the CDR3 is TGTGCCAGCAGCCGTCGTCAGACCCAGTACTTC. Amino acids: CASSRRQTQYF.

The chain has TRBV7-9 and TRBJ2-1; D not certain. Germline-derived CDR1 and CDR2 are SEHNR and FQNEAQ (reference sequence). Between the trimmed V and J ends, which lost 5 bases and 5 bases, there was a span of 13 bases. The CDR3 totals 14 residues. The CDR3 reads CASSPSALHNEQFF. The CDR3 region has the DNA TGTGCCAGCAGCCCTTCAGCCCTACACAATGAGCAGTTCTTC. The whole variable domain, remainder taken from reference TRBV7-9 and TRBJ2-1, is DTGVSQNPRHKITKRGQNVTFRCDPISEHNRLYWYRQTLGQGPEFLTYFQNEAQLEKSRLLSDRFSAERPKGSFSTLEIQRTEQGDSAMYLCASSPSALHNEQFFGPGTRLTVL.

Comment on this clonotype: No conserved phenylalanine or tryptophan is present at the end of the CDR3, so a read error is the likely explanation. The DNA is left out, because the CDR3 cannot be placed on it with certainty; the CDR3 is given as TCRdb lists it. This chain links TRBV12-3 or TRBV12-4 with TRBJ1-4; the table's D call of TRBD1 was not tested on the DNA. The CDR3 has 10 residues if both end residues are counted. The CDR3 loop is CASRLDRGQI.

The chain joins TRBV5-1 to TRBJ2-7; D is possibly TRBD1 (6 bases). V dropped 3 bases and J dropped 6 bases, with 13 bases sitting between them. The germline gives CDR1 SGHRS, CDR2 YFSETQ. The CDR3 has 13 residues. CDR3 coding DNA: TGCGCCAGCAGCTCACAGGGCCTCAGCGAGCAGTACTTC. The encoded protein is CASSSQGLSEQYF.

The V call is TRBV9, the J call TRBJ2-3, with 9 positions matching TRBD2. V lost 3 bases to trimming and J lost 1 base; unmatched junction nucleotides: 3. The length of the CDR3 is 15 residues. From germline, CDR1 is SGDLS and CDR2 YYNGEE. CDR3 in DNA: TGTGCCAGCAGCGACCGGACTAGCGGCACAGATACGCAGTATTTT. Translating it yields CASSDRTSGTDTQYF.

This clonotype was counted many times. The V gene is TRBV27, the J gene TRBJ1-6; 10 bases agree with TRBD1. This CDR3 region has 15 residues. The junction had 7 bases not matched to a gene; V was cut back by 4 bases and J by 10 bases. Germline assignment: CDR1 MNHEY and CDR2 SMNVEV (reference sequence). The CDR3 DNA reads TGTGCCAGCAGTTCACCCCAGACAGGGGGCTCACCCCTCCACTTT. Translated, it gives CASSSPQTGGSPLHF.

Worth noting for this clonotype: One junction end does not reproduce the germline sequence, and a read error may be involved. This chain uses TRBV18 with TRBJ2-2; 7 nucleotides line up with TRBD2. This CDR3 comprises 16 residues. Germline CDR1 is KGHSH and CDR2 is LQKENI. The CDR3 region has the DNA TGTGCCGGCTCACCACCCCGCGGGGGTGAGGCCGGGGAGCTGTTTTTT. It translates to CAGSPPRGGEAGELFF. The variable domain in full, with the rest retrieved from reference TRBV18 and TRBJ2-2, is NAGVMQNPRHLVRRRGQEARLRCSPMKGHSHVYWYRQLPEEGLKFMVYLQKENIIDESGMPKERFSAEFPKEGPSILRIQQVVRGDSAAYFCAGSPPRGGEAGELFFGEGSRLTVL.

This clonotype was recorded once. J is TRBJ2-1 and V is TRBV20-1, with D unclear. This CDR3 contains 12 residues. Germline loops: CDR1 DFQATT, CDR2 SNEGSKA (reference sequence). Between the trimmed V and J ends, which lost 3 bases and 1 base, there was a span of 4 bases. CDR3 in amino acids: CSASKSYNEQFF. The CDR3 nucleotides are TGCAGTGCTAGCAAGTCCTACAATGAGCAGTTCTTC.

The chain has TRBV20-1 and TRBJ2-5, with D uncertain. Germline V lookup: CDR1 DFQATT, CDR2 SNEGSKA (reference sequence). The CDR3 has 16 amino acids. V shed 2 bases and J shed 5 bases, with 21 bases lying between them. In DNA form, the CDR3 reads TGCAGTGCTAGACGCAATCCGTCAAGGTTTGTTGAGACCCAGTACTTC. This translates into CSARRNPSRFVETQYF.

The chain is built from TRBV18 and TRBJ2-7, with a weak D call TRBD2 (5 bases). The V end lost 1 base, the J end lost 6 bases, and 13 bases lay between the germline ends. The germline CDR1 and CDR2 sequences are KGHSH and LQKENI. The length of the CDR3 is 14 residues. The CDR3 DNA reads TGTGCCAGCTCACCACAGGTAGAGGGTAGCGAGCAGTACTTC. It encodes CASSPQVEGSEQYF.

This clonotype showed up many times. DNA of the CDR3: TGTGCCAGCAGCCAATATAGGCAGGGAAACTCTGGAAACACCATATATTTT. This codes for CASSQYRQGNSGNTIYF. The V and J genes are TRBV3-1 and TRBJ1-3; a possible D gene is TRBD1 (5 bases). The germline CDR1 and CDR2 sequences are LGHDT and YNNKEL (reference sequence). The V end lost 2 bases, the J end lost 0 bases, and 14 bases lay between the germline ends. The CDR3 runs to 17 residues.

This chain joins TRBV11-2 and TRBJ1-2, with 7 bases identical to TRBD1. The germline V gene has CDR1 SGHAT and CDR2 FQNNGV. V lost 0 bases to trimming and J lost 8 bases; unmatched junction nucleotides: 9. The CDR3 totals 15 residues. CDR3 sequence reads: CASSLDPSRGQGYTF. Written as DNA, the CDR3 is TGTGCCAGCAGCTTAGATCCCTCAAGGGGGCAAGGCTACACCTTC.

By sample share, this clonotype is medium-sized. The rearrangement links TRBV7-2 to TRBJ1-2; D is unclear. Germline V CDR1 and CDR2: SGHTA, FQGNSA. The CDR3 is made up of 11 amino acids. V was clipped by 1 base and J by 7 bases, with 4 bases between them. Written as DNA, the CDR3 is TGTGCCAGCAGCTTAGTCCGTGGCTACACCTTC. Translation: CASSLVRGYTF. The entire variable domain, with the rest obtained from reference TRBV7-2 and TRBJ1-2, is as follows: GAGVSQSPSNKVTEKGKDVELRCDPISGHTALYWYRQSLGQGLEFLIYFQGNSAPDKSGLPSDRFSAERTGGSVSTLTIQRTQQEDSAVYLCASSLVRGYTFGSGTRLTVV.